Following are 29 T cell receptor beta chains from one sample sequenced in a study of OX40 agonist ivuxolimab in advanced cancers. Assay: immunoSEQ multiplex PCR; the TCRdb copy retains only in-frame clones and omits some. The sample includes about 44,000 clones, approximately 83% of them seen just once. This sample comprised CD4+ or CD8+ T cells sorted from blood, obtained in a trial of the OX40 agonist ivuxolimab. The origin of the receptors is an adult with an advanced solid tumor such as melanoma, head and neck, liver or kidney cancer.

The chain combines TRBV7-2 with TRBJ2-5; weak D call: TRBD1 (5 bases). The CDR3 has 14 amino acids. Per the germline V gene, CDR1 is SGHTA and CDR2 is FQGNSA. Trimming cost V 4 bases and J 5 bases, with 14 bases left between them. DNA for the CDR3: TGTGCCAGCAGCTCGTTCCGTGGGGCGGAGACCCAGTACTTC. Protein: CASSSFRGAETQYF.

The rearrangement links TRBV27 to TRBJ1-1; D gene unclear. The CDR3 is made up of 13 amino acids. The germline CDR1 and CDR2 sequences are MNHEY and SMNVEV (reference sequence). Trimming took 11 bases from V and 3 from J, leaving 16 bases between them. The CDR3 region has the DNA TGTGCCTGTTTAAATGTTTTAGACACTGAAGCTTTCTTT. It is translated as CACLNVLDTEAFF.

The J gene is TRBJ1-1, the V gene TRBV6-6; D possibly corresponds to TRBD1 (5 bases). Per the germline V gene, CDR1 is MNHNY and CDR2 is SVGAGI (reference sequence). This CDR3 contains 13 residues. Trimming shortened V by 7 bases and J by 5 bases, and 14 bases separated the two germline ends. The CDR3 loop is CASKVQGITEAFF. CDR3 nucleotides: TGTGCCAGCAAGGTGCAGGGAATAACTGAAGCTTTCTTT.

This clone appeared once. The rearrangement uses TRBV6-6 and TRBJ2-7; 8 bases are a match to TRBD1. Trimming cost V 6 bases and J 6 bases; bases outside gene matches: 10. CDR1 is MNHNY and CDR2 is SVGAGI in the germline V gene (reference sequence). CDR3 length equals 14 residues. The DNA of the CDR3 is TGTGCCAGCAGACCCCCGGACAGGGCGTCCGAGCAGTACTTC. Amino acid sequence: CASRPPDRASEQYF.

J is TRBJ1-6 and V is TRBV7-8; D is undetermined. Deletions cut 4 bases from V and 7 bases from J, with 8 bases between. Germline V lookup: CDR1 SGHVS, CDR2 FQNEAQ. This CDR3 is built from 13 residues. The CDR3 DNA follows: TGTGCCAGCAGCTCCGGCCGGAATTCACCCCTCCACTTT. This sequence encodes CASSSGRNSPLHF.

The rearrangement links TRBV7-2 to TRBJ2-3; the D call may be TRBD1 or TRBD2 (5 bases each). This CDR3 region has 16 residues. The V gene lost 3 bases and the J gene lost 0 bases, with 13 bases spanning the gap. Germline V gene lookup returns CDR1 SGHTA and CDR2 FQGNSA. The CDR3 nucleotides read TGTGCCAGCAGCTTGGGACCGAAATATAGCACAGATACGCAGTATTTT. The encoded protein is CASSLGPKYSTDTQYF.

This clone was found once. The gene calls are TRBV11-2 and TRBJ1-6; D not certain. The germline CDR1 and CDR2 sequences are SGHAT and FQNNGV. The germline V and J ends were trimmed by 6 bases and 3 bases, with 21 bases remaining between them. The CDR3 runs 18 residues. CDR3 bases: TGTGCCAGCAGACCCGACGGTGCTGTCATCCTCTATAATTCACCCCTCCACTTT. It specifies CASRPDGAVILYNSPLHF. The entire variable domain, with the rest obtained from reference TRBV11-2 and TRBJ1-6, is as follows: EAGVAQSPRYKIIEKRQSVAFWCNPISGHATLYWYQQILGQGPKLLIQFQNNGVVDDSQLPKDRFSAERLKGVDSTLKIQPAKLEDSAVYLCASRPDGAVILYNSPLHFGNGTRLTVT.

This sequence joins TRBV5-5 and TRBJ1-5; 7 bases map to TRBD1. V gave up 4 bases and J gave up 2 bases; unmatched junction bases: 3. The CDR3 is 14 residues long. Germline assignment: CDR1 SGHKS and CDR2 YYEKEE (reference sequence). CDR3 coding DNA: TGTGCCAGCAGCACGGGGACAGGCAATCAGCCCCAGCATTTT. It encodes CASSTGTGNQPQHF.

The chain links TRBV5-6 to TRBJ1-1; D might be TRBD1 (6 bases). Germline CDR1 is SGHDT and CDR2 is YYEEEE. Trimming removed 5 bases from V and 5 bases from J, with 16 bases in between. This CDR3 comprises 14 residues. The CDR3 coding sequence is TGTGCCAGCAGGCCCCAGGGGAGGGAAACTGAAGCTTTCTTT. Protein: CASRPQGRETEAFF.

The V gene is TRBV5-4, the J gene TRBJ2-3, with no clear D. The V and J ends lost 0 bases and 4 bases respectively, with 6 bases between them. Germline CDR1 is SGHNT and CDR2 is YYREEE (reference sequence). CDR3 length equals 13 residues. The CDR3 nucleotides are TGTGCCAGCAGCTTGGACTACCCAGATACGCAGTATTTT. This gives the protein CASSLDYPDTQYF.

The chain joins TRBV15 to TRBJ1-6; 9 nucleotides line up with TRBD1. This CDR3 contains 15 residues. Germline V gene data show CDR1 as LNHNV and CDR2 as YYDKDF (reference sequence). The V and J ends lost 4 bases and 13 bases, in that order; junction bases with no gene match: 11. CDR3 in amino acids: CATSKDRGRSLPLHF. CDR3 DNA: TGTGCCACCAGCAAGGACAGGGGAAGGTCTTTGCCCCTCCACTTT.

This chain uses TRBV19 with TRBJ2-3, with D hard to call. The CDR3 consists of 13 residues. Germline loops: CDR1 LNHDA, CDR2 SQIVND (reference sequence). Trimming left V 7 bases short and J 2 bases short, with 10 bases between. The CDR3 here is CASKRWDTDTQYF. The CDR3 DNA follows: TGTGCCAGTAAACGGTGGGACACAGATACGCAGTATTTT.

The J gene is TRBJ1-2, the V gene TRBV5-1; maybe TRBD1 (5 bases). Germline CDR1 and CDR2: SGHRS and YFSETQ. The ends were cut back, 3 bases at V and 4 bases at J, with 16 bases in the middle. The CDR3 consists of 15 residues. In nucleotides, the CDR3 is TGCGCCAGCAGCTGGGACCTGGGGAGCTCCTATGGCTACACCTTC. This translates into CASSWDLGSSYGYTF.

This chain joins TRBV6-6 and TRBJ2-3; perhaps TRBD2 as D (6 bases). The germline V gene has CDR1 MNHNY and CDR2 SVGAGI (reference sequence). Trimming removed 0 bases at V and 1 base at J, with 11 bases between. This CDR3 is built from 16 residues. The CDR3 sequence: CASSYSGRGRTDTQYF. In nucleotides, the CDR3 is TGTGCCAGCAGTTACTCTGGGCGGGGCCGCACAGATACGCAGTATTTT.

This chain's CDR3 is CASSPGASGSYQETQYF. DNA of the CDR3: TGTGCCAGCAGCCCGGGGGCTAGCGGGTCGTACCAAGAGACCCAGTACTTC. The genes are TRBV7-2 and TRBJ2-5, with 8 bases fitting TRBD2. J gave up 0 bases and V 5 bases, and 11 bases lay outside the gene matches. The CDR3 loop spans 17 amino acids. Germline V gene data show CDR1 as SGHTA and CDR2 as FQGNSA.

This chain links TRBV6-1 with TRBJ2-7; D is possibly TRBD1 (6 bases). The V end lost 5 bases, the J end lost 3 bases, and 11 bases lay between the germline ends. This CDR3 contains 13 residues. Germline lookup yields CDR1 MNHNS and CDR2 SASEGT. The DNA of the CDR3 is TGTGCCAGCAGTTCCACAGGGAGCTACGAGCAGTACTTC. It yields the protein CASSSTGSYEQYF.

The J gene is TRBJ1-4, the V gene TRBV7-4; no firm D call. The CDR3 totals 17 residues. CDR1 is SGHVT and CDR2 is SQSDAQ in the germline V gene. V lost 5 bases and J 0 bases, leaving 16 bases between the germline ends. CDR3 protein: CASSHGLIGTTNEKLFF. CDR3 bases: TGTGCCAGCAGCCACGGCTTGATCGGAACAACTAATGAAAAACTGTTTTTT.

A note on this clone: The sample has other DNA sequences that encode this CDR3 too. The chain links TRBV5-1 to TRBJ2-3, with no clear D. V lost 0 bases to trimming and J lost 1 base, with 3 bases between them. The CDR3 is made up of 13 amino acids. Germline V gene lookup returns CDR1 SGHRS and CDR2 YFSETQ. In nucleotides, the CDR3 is TGCGCCAGCAGCTTGGTGGGCACAGATACGCAGTATTTT. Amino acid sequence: CASSLVGTDTQYF.

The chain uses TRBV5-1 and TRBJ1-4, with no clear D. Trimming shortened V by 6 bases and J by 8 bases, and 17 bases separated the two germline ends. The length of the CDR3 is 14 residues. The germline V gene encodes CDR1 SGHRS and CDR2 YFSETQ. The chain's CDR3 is CASKSGPSWEKLFF. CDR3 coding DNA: TGCGCCAGCAAATCAGGACCCTCTTGGGAAAAACTGTTTTTT. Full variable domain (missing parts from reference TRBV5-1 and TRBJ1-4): KAGVTQTPRYLIKTRGQQVTLSCSPISGHRSVSWYQQTPGQGLQFLFEYFSETQRNKGNFPGRFSGRQFSNSRSEMNVSTLELGDSALYLCASKSGPSWEKLFFGSGTQLSVL.

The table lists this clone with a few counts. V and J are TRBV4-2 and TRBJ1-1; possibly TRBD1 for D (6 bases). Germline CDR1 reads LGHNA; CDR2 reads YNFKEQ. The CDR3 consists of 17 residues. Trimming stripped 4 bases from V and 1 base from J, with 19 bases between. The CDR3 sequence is CASSPQTRRGKNTEAFF. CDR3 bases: TGTGCCAGCAGCCCACAGACCCGCAGGGGCAAGAACACTGAAGCTTTCTTT.

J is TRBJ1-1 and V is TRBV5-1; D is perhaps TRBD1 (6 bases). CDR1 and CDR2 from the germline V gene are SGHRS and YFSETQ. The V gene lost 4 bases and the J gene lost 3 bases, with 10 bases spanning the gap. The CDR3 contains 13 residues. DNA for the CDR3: TGCGCCAGCAGCGAGCACAGGGACACTGAAGCTTTCTTT. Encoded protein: CASSEHRDTEAFF.

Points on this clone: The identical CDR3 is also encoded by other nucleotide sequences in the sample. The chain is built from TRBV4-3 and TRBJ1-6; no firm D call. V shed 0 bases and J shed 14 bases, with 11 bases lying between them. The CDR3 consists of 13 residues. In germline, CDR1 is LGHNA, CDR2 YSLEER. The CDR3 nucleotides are TGCGCCAGCAGCCAAGATGGATATTCGGCCCTCCACTTT. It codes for CASSQDGYSALHF.

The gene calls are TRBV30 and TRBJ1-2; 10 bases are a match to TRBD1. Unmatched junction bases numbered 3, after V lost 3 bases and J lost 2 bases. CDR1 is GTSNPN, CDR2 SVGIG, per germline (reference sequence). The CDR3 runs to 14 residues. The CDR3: CAWSGTGVNYGYTF. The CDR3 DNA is TGTGCCTGGAGCGGGACAGGGGTAAACTATGGCTACACCTTC.

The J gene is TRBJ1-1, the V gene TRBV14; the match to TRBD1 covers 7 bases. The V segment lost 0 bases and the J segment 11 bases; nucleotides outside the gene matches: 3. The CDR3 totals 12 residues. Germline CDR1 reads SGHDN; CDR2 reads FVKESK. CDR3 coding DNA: TGTGCCAGCAGCCAAGAAACAGGGGTGGCTTTCTTT. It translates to CASSQETGVAFF.

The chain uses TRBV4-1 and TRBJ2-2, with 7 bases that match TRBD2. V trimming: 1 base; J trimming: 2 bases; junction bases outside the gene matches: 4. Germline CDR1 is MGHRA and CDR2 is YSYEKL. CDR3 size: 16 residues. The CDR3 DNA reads TGCGCCAGCAGCCAAGTTCTAGCGGCTAACACCGGGGAGCTGTTTTTT. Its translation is CASSQVLAANTGELFF.

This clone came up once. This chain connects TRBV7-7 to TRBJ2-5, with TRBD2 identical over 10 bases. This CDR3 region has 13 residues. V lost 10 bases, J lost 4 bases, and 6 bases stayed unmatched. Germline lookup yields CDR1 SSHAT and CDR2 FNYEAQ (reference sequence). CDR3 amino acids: CAISAGGRETQYF. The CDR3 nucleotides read TGTGCCATCTCAGCGGGGGGGCGAGAGACCCAGTACTTC.

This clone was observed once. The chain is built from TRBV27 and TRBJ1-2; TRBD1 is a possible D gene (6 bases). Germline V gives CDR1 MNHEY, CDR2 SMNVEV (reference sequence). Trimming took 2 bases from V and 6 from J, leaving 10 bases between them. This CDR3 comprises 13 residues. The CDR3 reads CASSLGRGDGYTF. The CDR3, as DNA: TGTGCCAGCAGTTTAGGCAGGGGCGATGGCTACACCTTC.

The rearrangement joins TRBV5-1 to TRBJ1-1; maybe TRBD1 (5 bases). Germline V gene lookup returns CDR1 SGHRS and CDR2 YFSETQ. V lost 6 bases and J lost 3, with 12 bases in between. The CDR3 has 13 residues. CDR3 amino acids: CASTQGLDTEAFF. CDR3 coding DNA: TGCGCCAGCACTCAGGGTTTGGACACTGAAGCTTTCTTT.

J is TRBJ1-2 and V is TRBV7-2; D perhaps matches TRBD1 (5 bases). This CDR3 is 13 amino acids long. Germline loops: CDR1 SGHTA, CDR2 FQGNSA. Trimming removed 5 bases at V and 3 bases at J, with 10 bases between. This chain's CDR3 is CASSPQTDYGYTF. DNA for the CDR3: TGTGCCAGCAGCCCACAGACAGACTATGGCTACACCTTC. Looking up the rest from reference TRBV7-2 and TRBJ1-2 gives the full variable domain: GAGVSQSPSNKVTEKGKDVELRCDPISGHTALYWYRQSLGQGLEFLIYFQGNSAPDKSGLPSDRFSAERTGGSVSTLTIQRTQQEDSAVYLCASSPQTDYGYTFGSGTRLTVV.